The T cell receptor beta chain under discussion was sequenced for a study of blood T cell repertoires in COVID-19. Looking at the study overall: Samples came from the United States, Italy and Spain, spanning acute and convalescent COVID-19.

Patients in Seattle were enrolled during active infection, then followed longitudinally. In the original processing: How many nucleated cells were present was estimated from reference gene primer amplification. Sequencing was performed with immunoSEQ multiplex PCR; in TCRdb, only in-frame clones are kept and a portion is missing. V, J and clone size reflect that table, while D and trimming were determined from the DNA. The data contain 390,000 or so clones, roughly nine tenths of them singletons. The CDR3 runs 14 residues. The V gene's germline CDR1 is MDHEN and CDR2 SYDVKM. V was shortened by 7 bases and J by 1 base, with 14 bases between the two germline ends.

The chain links TRBV28 to TRBJ2-7, with a possible D match to TRBD1 (6 bases). The sample consisted of peripheral blood. This sequence was found in a woman under 40 with COVID-19, enrolled during active disease. The CDR3 DNA is TGTGCCAGCATAAGAACAGGGCCATCCTACGAGCAGTACTTC. It codes for CASIRTGPSYEQYF.